The 7 T cell receptor beta chains listed next were all sequenced from one sample in a study of breast tumors, draining lymph nodes, adjacent tissues. The lymph nodes were axillary draining lymph nodes from breast cancer patients. TCRdb re-derived calls from the multiplex PCR reads in MiXCR, one entry per CDR3 protein. The table lists about 140,000 distinct CDR3 sequences, 30% to 35% of them singletons. Sequenced material: axillary lymph node tissue. These receptors were obtained from a female donor with breast cancer. Some clones in this sample may be carry-over from other donors' samples.

The rearrangement joins TRBV24-1 to TRBJ1-6; D is unclear. There are 15 residues in the CDR3. V lost 11 bases and J lost 7, with 20 bases in between. CDR1 is KGHDR and CDR2 is SFDVKD in the germline V gene. CDR3 sequence: CARTGNHLYNSPLHF. The CDR3, as DNA: TGTGCCAGGACCGGAAACCACCTTTACAATTCACCCCTCCACTTT.

V is TRBV14 and J is TRBJ2-2, with no clear D. The CDR3 is 14 amino acids. Per the germline V gene, CDR1 is SGHDN and CDR2 is FVKESK. The V end lost 0 bases, the J end lost 7 bases, and 9 bases lay between the germline ends. The CDR3 DNA reads TGTGCCAGCAGCCAAGATCTGGGCAACGGGGAGCTGTTTTTT. Translating gives CASSQDLGNGELFF. Filled out from reference TRBV14 and TRBJ2-2, the complete variable domain reads EAGVTQFPSHSVIEKGQTVTLRCDPISGHDNLYWYRRVMGKEIKFLLHFVKESKQDESGMPNNRFLAERTGGTYSTLKVQPAELEDSGVYFCASSQDLGNGELFFGEGSRLTVL.

There are many counts of this clonotype. The V call is TRBV29-1, the J call TRBJ2-3, with D unresolved. CDR1 SQVTM and CDR2 ANQGSEA come from the germline V gene. Trimming pared 6 bases from V and 0 bases from J, leaving 13 bases between. The CDR3 runs 14 residues. CDR3 DNA sequence: TGCAGCGTAGGTTCTGCTTCTAGCACAGATACGCAGTATTTT. This sequence encodes CSVGSASSTDTQYF.

This clonotype has a handful of counts. V usage is TRBV6-6 and J usage is TRBJ1-1; TRBD1 might be the D (6 bases). This CDR3 has 14 amino acids. Germline CDR1 MNHNY, CDR2 SVGAGI (reference sequence). V lost 6 bases to trimming and J lost 0 bases, with 11 bases between them. CDR3 residues: CASRRTELNTEAFF. The CDR3 DNA sequence: TGTGCCAGCAGGAGGACAGAACTGAACACTGAAGCTTTCTTT.

V usage is TRBV5-1 and J usage is TRBJ1-1, with 8 bases fitting TRBD1. Unmatched junction bases numbered 3, after V lost 7 bases and J lost 1 base. The CDR3 is made up of 13 amino acids. Germline V lookup: CDR1 SGHRS, CDR2 YFSETQ. DNA for the CDR3: TGCGCCAGCCTGGGACAGGAGAACACTGAAGCTTTCTTT. Translating it yields CASLGQENTEAFF.

This sequence joins TRBV7-3 and TRBJ1-5, with 8 bases matching TRBD1. Trimming cost V 5 bases and J 7 bases; bases outside gene matches: 13. The CDR3 is made up of 16 amino acids. The germline V gene has CDR1 SGHTA and CDR2 FQGTGA. Here the CDR3 DNA reads TGTGCCAGCAGCCTGGGAACATCAGGGGGCAGGCAGCCCCAGCATTTT. Amino acids: CASSLGTSGGRQPQHF.

Comment on this clonotype: This may come from a read error, since a much larger clone is one base off. This chain links TRBV9 with TRBJ2-7; perhaps D is TRBD1 or TRBD2 (5 bases each). The CDR3 spans 14 residues. Germline loops: CDR1 SGDLS, CDR2 YYNGEE. The CDR3 DNA reads TGTGCCAGCAGCGCGGGACCCCCCAAATACGAGCAGTCCTTC. It codes for CASSAGPPKYEQSF. The variable domain in full, completed from reference TRBV9 and TRBJ2-7, reads DSGVTQTPKHLITATGQRVTLRCSPRSGDLSVYWYQQSLDQGLQFLIQYYNGEERAKGNILERFSAQQFPDLHSELNLSSLELGDSALYFCASSAGPPKYEQSFGPGTRLTVT.